The 6 T cell receptor beta chains presented below share a single source sample, sequenced in a study of blood T cell repertoires in COVID-19. Repertoires were generated with immunoSEQ multiplex PCR, while TCRdb's copy carries only in-frame clones and drops some. Found here are approximately 29,000 clones, roughly 85% of them singletons; the top ten hold around 17%. Sequenced: peripheral blood. Receptors originate from a woman in her fifties or sixties with active COVID-19.

The V gene is TRBV19, the J gene TRBJ2-1, with 7 nucleotides matching TRBD2. This CDR3 region has 15 residues. Germline CDR1 is LNHDA and CDR2 is SQIVND (reference sequence). V was clipped by 3 bases and J by 8 bases; unmatched bases: 10. For the CDR3, the DNA is TGTGCCAGTAGTATCGCCCTGGGACTACACGATGAGCAGTTCTTC. It codes for CASSIALGLHDEQFF.

V usage is TRBV9 and J usage is TRBJ2-1, with no clear D. The CDR3 has 14 residues. From germline, CDR1 is SGDLS and CDR2 YYNGEE. V was cut by 0 bases and J by 8 bases, with 12 bases left in between. CDR3 bases: TGTGCCAGCAGCGTAGAGAGGCTGGCGCATGAGCAGTTCTTC. It translates to CASSVERLAHEQFF. Full variable domain (outside the CDR3, taken from reference TRBV9 and TRBJ2-1): DSGVTQTPKHLITATGQRVTLRCSPRSGDLSVYWYQQSLDQGLQFLIQYYNGEERAKGNILERFSAQQFPDLHSELNLSSLELGDSALYFCASSVERLAHEQFFGPGTRLTVL.

The gene calls are TRBV28 and TRBJ2-3; D remains ambiguous. There are 14 residues in the CDR3. The germline V and J ends were trimmed by 2 bases and 3 bases, with 9 bases remaining between them. Germline V gives CDR1 MDHEN, CDR2 SYDVKM. In DNA, the CDR3 is TGTGCCAGCAGTTTAAACGGCGGAACAGATACGCAGTATTTT. The encoded protein is CASSLNGGTDTQYF.

The chain links TRBV5-4 to TRBJ2-3, with 11 nucleotides matching TRBD2. Germline-derived CDR1 and CDR2 are SGHNT and YYREEE (reference sequence). The CDR3 sequence is 15 residues long. V was clipped by 3 bases and J by 2 bases; unmatched bases: 2. This chain's CDR3 is CASSSSGRNTDTQYF. CDR3 DNA: TGTGCCAGCAGCTCTAGCGGGAGGAACACAGATACGCAGTATTTT.

CDR3 in DNA: TGCGCCAGCCTACTAGGACTAGCGGGGAACCGCCGGTTGGAGACCCAGTACTTC. It codes for CASLLGLAGNRRLETQYF. The chain uses TRBV4-1 and TRBJ2-5; 12 nucleotides match TRBD2. Germline V gene sequence: CDR1 MGHRA, CDR2 YSYEKL. CDR3 length equals 18 residues. Losses at the gene ends were 8 bases for V and 5 bases for J; bases not matched to a gene: 18.

The chain joins TRBV19 to TRBJ1-2; no reliable D call. The germline CDR1 and CDR2 sequences are LNHDA and SQIVND (reference sequence). Trimming shortened V by 5 bases and J by 7 bases, and 17 bases separated the two germline ends. The length of the CDR3 is 14 residues. CDR3 in amino acids: CASSPNTVYFGYTF. In DNA form, the CDR3 reads TGTGCCAGTAGTCCTAACACAGTATACTTTGGCTACACCTTC.